Listed below are T cell receptor beta chains from one sample, sequenced in a study of T-cell reconstitution after alpha-beta-depleted transplantation in children. MiXCR, applied by TCRdb to the PCR reads, yields one record per CDR3 protein. The data show under 750,000 distinct CDR3 sequences, 20% to 25% seen once. Here the sequenced sample was PBMCs, mostly from graft donor cells, taken 360 days after TCRalphabeta/CD19-depleted stem cell transplant. These receptors all come from a boy under three years old who had a stem cell transplant for acute myeloid leukemia, so the T cells may come from the graft donor. CDR3s include the opening cysteine and the closing phenylalanine or tryptophan. The order of the fields is clone size, D gene, J gene, V gene, CDR3 DNA, CDR3 protein. D genes are given only for firm matches. The size of a clone is reported for some rows only, either as once, few or many, or as a class for expanded clones.

NA,NA,TRBJ2-5,TRBV7-9,TGTGCCAGCAGCTTGGGGGGGACAGACCCAAAAGAGACCCAGTACTTC,CASSLGGTDPKETQYF
once,NA,TRBJ2-1,TRBV7-7,TGTGCCAGCAGCCTAGAACTTTACAATGAGCAGTTCTTC,CASSLELYNEQFF
few,NA,TRBJ2-1,TRBV6-5,TGTGCCAGCAGTTCGGACGGAGACAATGAGCAGTTCTTC,CASSSDGDNEQFF
few,TRBD1,TRBJ1-2,TRBV20-1,TGCAGTGCTAGAGTTGTGGGACAGGGCTTGAACTATGGCTACACCTTC,CSARVVGQGLNYGYTF
many,NA,TRBJ1-1,TRBV29-1,TGCAGCGTTACTGGTCCGAACACTGAAGCTTTCTTT,CSVTGPNTEAFF
NA,NA,TRBJ2-5,TRBV28,TGTGCCAGCAGTACCTTGCCTAGTACCCAGTACTTC,CASSTLPSTQYF
few,NA,TRBJ2-3,TRBV7-9,TGTGCCAGCGACAGTAGCGGCTTGCACACAGATACGCAGTATTTT,CASDSSGLHTDTQYF
many,TRBD1,TRBJ1-2,TRBV12-3/TRBV12-4,TGTGCCAGCAGCCTAGGACAGGGTAGGGACTATGGCTACACCTTC,CASSLGQGRDYGYTF
NA,NA,TRBJ2-1,TRBV20-1,TGCAGTGCTAGAGAACGGCGGGGGCCTCGCGATGAGCAGTTCTTC,CSARERRGPRDEQFF
NA,NA,TRBJ2-2,TRBV4-2,TGTGCCAGCAGCCCCGAAGGGACGGGGTCATCAGGGACACCCGGGGAGCTGTTTTTT,CASSPEGTGSSGTPGELFF
many,NA,TRBJ1-4,TRBV7-2,TGTGCCAGCAGCTTAGACGGCAGGCCAAATGAAAAACTGTTTTTT,CASSLDGRPNEKLFF
NA,NA,TRBJ2-7,TRBV18,TGTGCCAGCTCACCTTCTCAGGGTTTCTACGAGCAGTACTTC,CASSPSQGFYEQYF
many,NA,TRBJ2-3,TRBV10-2,TGCGCCAGCAGTGTTGCGGGGCGTTATGGAGATACGCAGTATTTT,CASSVAGRYGDTQYF
NA,NA,TRBJ2-5,TRBV10-2,TGCGCCAGCAGTGTCCTAGCGGAGACCCAGTACTTC,CASSVLAETQYF
few,NA,TRBJ1-1,TRBV29-1,TGCAGCGCACTAGGGTCTTCTGAAGCTTTCTTT,CSALGSSEAFF
NA,NA,TRBJ2-2,TRBV9,TGTGCCAGCAGCGTAGGAAGTGGCGGGGAGCTGTTTTTT,CASSVGSGGELFF
many,NA,TRBJ2-5,TRBV12-3/TRBV12-4,TGTGCCAGCAGTTATCGGGGGCTGGGTCAAGAGACCCAGTACTTC,CASSYRGLGQETQYF
many,TRBD1,TRBJ2-1,TRBV24-1,TGTGCCACCAGTGATCCGGGACAGGGCTTCTACAATGAGCAGTTCTTC,CATSDPGQGFYNEQFF
many,TRBD2,TRBJ2-3,TRBV5-1,TGCGCCAGCAGCGACCTAGCGGGGGGGCCAGATACGCAGTATTTT,CASSDLAGGPDTQYF
NA,NA,TRBJ2-1,TRBV4-2,TGTGCCAGCAGCCCAGGTGTAGGAGTTGAGCAGTTCTTC,CASSPGVGVEQFF
many,NA,TRBJ2-1,TRBV20-1,TGCAGTGTCATTAGGGGCGGCGATGAGCAGTTCTTC,CSVIRGGDEQFF
few,NA,TRBJ2-1,TRBV27,TGTGCCAGCAGTCCCAATACAGGGAACTATTTATACAATGAGCAGTTCTTC,CASSPNTGNYLYNEQFF
few,NA,TRBJ1-2,TRBV20-1,TGCAGTGCTAGAGATCGGGAGTGGTACTATGGCTACACCTTC,CSARDREWYYGYTF
many,TRBD1,TRBJ1-2,TRBV4-1,TGCGCCAGCAGCCAAGACAGGGGGGCACTGTTCTATGGCTACACCTTC,CASSQDRGALFYGYTF
few,NA,TRBJ2-3,TRBV5-1,TGCGCCAGCAGCGGGGGGAAGTCAGATACGCAGTATTTT,CASSGGKSDTQYF
NA,TRBD1,TRBJ1-1,TRBV28,TGTGCCAGCAGTTTATCGGGACAGGCTAAAGCTTTCTTT,CASSLSGQAKAFF
many,NA,TRBJ2-6,TRBV20-1,TGCAGTGCTAAGACGCAAGTTAACGGGGCCAACGTCCTGACTTTC,CSAKTQVNGANVLTF
NA,NA,TRBJ1-1,TRBV12-3/TRBV12-4,TGTGCCAGCAATTTCAAGGGAGGGGGCACTGAAGCTTTCTTT,CASNFKGGGTEAFF
NA,TRBD1,TRBJ1-2,TRBV29-1,TGCAGCGTTGTTCGGGACAGCTATGGCTACACCTTC,CSVVRDSYGYTF
once,NA,TRBJ2-1,TRBV5-6,TGTGCCAGCAGCTTTGGTGCAGATGAGCAGTTCTTC,CASSFGADEQFF
NA,TRBD2,TRBJ2-3,TRBV12-3/TRBV12-4,TGTGCCAGCAGGCAGGGAGGGGCCATATTCACAGATACGCAGTATTTT,CASRQGGAIFTDTQYF